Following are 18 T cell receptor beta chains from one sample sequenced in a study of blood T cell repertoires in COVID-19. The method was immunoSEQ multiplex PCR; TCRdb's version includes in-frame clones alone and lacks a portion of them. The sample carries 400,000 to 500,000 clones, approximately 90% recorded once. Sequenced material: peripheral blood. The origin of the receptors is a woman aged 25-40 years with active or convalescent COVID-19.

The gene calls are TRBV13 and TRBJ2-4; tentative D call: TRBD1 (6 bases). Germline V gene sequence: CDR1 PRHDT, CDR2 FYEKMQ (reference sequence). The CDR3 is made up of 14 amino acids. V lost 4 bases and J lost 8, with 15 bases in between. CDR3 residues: CASSSRGFGDIQYF. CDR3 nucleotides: TGTGCCAGCAGCTCCAGGGGTTTTGGGGACATTCAGTACTTC.

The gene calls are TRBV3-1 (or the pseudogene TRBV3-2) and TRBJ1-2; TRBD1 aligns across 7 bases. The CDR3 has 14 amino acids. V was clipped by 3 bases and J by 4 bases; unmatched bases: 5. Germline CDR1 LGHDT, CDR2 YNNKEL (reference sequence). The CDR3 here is CASSQTGFFYGYTF. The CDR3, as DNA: TGTGCCAGCAGCCAGACAGGGTTTTTCTATGGCTACACCTTC.

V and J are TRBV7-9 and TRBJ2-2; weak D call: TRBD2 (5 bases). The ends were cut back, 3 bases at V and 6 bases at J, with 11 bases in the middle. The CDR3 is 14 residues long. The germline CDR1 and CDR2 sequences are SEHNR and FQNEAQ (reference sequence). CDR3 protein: CASSLRVQAGELFF. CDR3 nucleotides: TGTGCCAGCAGCTTGCGGGTCCAGGCCGGGGAGCTGTTTTTT.

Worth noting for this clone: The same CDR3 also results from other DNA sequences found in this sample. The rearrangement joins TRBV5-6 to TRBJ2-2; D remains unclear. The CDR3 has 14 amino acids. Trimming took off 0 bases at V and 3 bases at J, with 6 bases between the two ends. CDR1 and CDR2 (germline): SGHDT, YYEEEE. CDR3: CASSLAGDTGELFF. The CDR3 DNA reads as TGTGCCAGCAGCTTGGCCGGTGACACCGGGGAGCTGTTTTTT.

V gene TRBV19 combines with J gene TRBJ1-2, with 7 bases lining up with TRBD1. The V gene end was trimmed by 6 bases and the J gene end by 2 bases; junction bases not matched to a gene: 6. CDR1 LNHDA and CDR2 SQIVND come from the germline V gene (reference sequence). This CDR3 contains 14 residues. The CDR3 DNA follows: TGTGCCAGTAGCCCGGGACAGACAAACTATGGCTACACCTTC. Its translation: CASSPGQTNYGYTF.

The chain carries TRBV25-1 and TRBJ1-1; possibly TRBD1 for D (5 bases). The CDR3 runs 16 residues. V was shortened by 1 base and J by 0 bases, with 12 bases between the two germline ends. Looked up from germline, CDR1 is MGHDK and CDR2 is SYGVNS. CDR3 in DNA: TGTGCCAGCAGTGAATCTAGGGGCCCCATGAACACTGAAGCTTTCTTT. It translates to CASSESRGPMNTEAFF.

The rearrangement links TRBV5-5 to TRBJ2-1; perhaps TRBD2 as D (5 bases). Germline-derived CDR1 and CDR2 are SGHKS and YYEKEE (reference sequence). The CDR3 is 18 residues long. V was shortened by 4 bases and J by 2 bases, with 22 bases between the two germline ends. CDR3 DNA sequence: TGTGCCAGCAGCCCCGGAGGTGGGAGAGCAGTACCCTACAATGAGCAGTTCTTC. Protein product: CASSPGGGRAVPYNEQFF.

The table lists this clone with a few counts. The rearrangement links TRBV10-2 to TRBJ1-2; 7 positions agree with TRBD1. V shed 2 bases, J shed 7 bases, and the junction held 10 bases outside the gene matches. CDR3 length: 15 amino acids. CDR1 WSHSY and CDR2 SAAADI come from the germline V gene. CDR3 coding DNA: TGCGCCAGCAGTGAGGTGGCAGGGGGATTGGGTGGCTACACCTTC. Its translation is CASSEVAGGLGGYTF.

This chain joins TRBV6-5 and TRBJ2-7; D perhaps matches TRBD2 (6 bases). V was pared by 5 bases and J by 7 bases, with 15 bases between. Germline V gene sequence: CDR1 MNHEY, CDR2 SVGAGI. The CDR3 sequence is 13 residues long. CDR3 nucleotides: TGTGCCAGCAGTACGGGACTCTCGAGGGAGCAGTACTTC. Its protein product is CASSTGLSREQYF.

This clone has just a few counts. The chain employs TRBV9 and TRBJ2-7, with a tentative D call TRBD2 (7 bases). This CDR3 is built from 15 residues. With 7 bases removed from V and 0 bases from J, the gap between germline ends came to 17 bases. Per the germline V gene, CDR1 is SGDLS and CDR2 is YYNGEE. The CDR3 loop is CASAKGGGISYEQYF. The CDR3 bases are TGTGCCAGCGCCAAGGGAGGGGGAATCTCCTACGAGCAGTACTTC.

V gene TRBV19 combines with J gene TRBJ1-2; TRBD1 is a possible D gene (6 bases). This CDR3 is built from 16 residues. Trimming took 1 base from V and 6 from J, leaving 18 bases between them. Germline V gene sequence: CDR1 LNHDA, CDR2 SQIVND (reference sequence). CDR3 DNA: TGTGCCAGTAGTATAGTAGAGGGGGTTGGAATGGATGGCTACACCTTC. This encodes CASSIVEGVGMDGYTF.

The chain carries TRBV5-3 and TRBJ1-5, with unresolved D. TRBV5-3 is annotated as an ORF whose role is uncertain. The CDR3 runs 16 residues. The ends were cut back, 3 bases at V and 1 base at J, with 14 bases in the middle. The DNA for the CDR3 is TGTGCCAGAAGCTGGAGGTTTTCCTTGAGCAATCAGCCCCAGCATTTT. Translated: CARSWRFSLSNQPQHF.

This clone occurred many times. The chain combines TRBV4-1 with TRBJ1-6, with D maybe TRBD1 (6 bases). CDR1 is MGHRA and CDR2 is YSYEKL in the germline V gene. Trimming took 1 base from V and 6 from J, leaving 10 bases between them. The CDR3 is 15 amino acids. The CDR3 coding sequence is TGCGCCAGCAGCCAAGGGACAGCTACTAATTCACCCCTCCACTTT. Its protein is CASSQGTATNSPLHF.

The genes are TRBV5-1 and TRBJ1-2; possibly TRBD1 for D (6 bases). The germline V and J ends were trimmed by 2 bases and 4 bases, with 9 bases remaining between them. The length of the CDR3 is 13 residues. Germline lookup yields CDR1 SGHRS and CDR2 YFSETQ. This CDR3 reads CASSLTGIYGYTF. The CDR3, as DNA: TGCGCCAGCAGCTTAACAGGGATCTATGGCTACACCTTC.

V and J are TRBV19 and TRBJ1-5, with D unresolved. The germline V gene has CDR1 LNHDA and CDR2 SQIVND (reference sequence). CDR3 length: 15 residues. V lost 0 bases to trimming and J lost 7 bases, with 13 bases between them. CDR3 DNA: TGTGCCAGTAGTATAGATGACAATCCTGGGCAGCCCCAGCATTTT. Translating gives CASSIDDNPGQPQHF.

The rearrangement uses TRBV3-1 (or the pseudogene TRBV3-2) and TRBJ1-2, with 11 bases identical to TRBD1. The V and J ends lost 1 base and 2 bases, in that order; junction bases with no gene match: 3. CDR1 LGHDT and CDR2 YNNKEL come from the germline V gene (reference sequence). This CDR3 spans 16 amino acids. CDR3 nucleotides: TGTGCCAGCAGCCAAGGGGGGGACAGGGGGAACTATGGCTACACCTTC. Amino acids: CASSQGGDRGNYGYTF.

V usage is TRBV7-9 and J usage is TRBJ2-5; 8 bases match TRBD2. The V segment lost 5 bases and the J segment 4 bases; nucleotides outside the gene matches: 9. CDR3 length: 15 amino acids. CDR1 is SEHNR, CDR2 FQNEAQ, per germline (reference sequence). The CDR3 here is CASSVRLAKLETQYF. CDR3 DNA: TGTGCCAGCAGCGTAAGACTAGCGAAATTAGAGACCCAGTACTTC.

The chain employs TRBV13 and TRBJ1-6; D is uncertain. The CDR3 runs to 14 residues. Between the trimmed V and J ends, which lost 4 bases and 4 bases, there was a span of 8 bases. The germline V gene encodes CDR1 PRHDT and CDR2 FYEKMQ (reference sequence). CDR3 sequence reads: CASSSRRYNSPLHF. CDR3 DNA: TGTGCCAGCAGCTCCAGAAGATATAATTCACCCCTCCACTTT.